One T cell receptor beta chain is described in this entry. Its antigen has not been determined. No per-base quality is available; no much larger clone lies one base away. CDR1 and CDR2, per the germline V gene (reference sequence), are MNHEY and SMNVEV. Including cysteine and phenylalanine, the CDR3 has 15 amino acids. The only DNA kept is the CDR3, 45 bases in frame from the first base. V is pruned by 7 bases and J by 2 bases, leaving 8 bases of the junction without a gene match. In light of the paper, this sample's time point label describes: pre-transplant. Unstimulated PBMCs, after thawing, were stained for CD3, CD4 and CD8 and then FACS-sorted into CD3+CD4+ and CD3+CD8+ populations. Each of the 8 studied subjects was randomized to immunosuppression withdrawal. Genomic DNA was isolated with the Qiagen DNeasy Blood and Tissue Kit. High-throughput TCRbeta CDR3 sequencing of frozen genomic DNA was performed by immunoSEQ, including PCR amplification, mapping, bias correction and internal controls. The original pipeline was this. Productive rearrangements were kept, and unique TCRbeta sequences were defined by CDR3 nucleotide sequence plus V and J gene. Donor-reactive sequences required at least 5-fold expansion in CFSE-low cells versus unstimulated pre-transplant cells and at least 0.01% frequency. To ensure at least 90% detection power, minimum frequency thresholds were set for each subject based on that subject's lowest-template unstimulated sample. Jensen-Shannon divergence between the top 1000 TCRbeta sequences after and before transplant was used to measure repertoire turnover. Two-sided Fisher's exact tests were used to test for changes in the detection of donor-reactive sequences. TCRdb re-hosts the immuneACCESS table, in-frame sequences only. Its copies lack some clones; in the studies checked, an unresolved V gene accounts for under half of them, and the cause for the rest is not known. V, J and clone size derive from that table, while D and trimming were established from the DNA sequence. The sample records more than 15,000 clones, about 87% of which are singletons. The ten most abundant clones make up over 10% of the sample.

These data come from a study of T cell clones after liver transplantation (dated by TCRdb to the late 2010s). General notes on the study: Samples were obtained from ITN030ST, a randomized trial in which withdrawal of immunosuppression was attempted within 2 years of liver transplantation. Tolerance meant complete immunosuppression withdrawal for at least one year without liver enzymes rising beyond twice the upper limit of normal. Of the eight recipients, a few were HCV-positive, while the remaining recipients had been transplanted for non-autoimmune, non-viral indications. Blood samples were taken pre-transplant, pre-randomization before withdrawal, and post-randomization after full withdrawal or failed withdrawal. Donor-reactive T cell clones were identified using TCRbeta sequencing after a pre-transplant mixed lymphocyte reaction and were then followed in post-transplant blood. No induction therapy was given to the subjects, and standard immunosuppression was administered until randomization at 12-24 months post-transplant. Third party-reactive TCRbeta sequences were also identified from pre-transplant MLRs to serve as an antigen-independent comparator for donor-reactive sequences. The study cohort included 8 liver transplant recipients, of whom 3 were classified as tolerant and 5 as non-tolerant.

Results and caveats for the whole study, not just this receptor: A significant post-transplant decrease in circulating donor-reactive CD4 TCRbeta sequences was observed in most of the 8 subjects, irrespective of tolerance or HCV status. The decline in donor-reactive sequences exceeded the decline in third party-reactive sequences, suggesting partial antigen-specific deletion that was unrelated to withdrawal success. Low numbers of available donor cells limited the measurable donor-reactive repertoire in a couple of subjects. Once repertoire turnover was taken into account, donor-reactive detection showed a significant reduction for CD4 in 7 of 8 subjects and for CD8 in 8 of 8. Without allograft tissue specimens, donor-reactive T cells may have migrated into the graft rather than being deleted. Conclusions were preliminary, limited by small, heterogeneous patient numbers and non-standardized post-transplant time points.

This receptor was obtained from a human donor who received a liver transplant. The rearrangement joined TRBV27 to TRBJ2-1; the central 7 bases match TRBD1. This material consisted of CD8+ T cells from blood, taken before liver transplant. The CDR3 has the sequence CASTLSGTAYNEQFF. The DNA sequence is as follows: TGTGCCAGCACCCTCTCAGGGACAGCCTACAATGAGCAGTTCTTC.